Detailed here is one TCR beta chain. There is no known antigen for this receptor. Base qualities are missing; no much larger clone stands one base away. The data stem from a study of cytomegalovirus exposure and HLA in healthy donors (dated by TCRdb to the late 2010s). A note on the overall study: In an earlier analysis of some 550 of the donors, 276 Gb of sequence data and some 120 million unique TCR beta sequences from approximately 180 million T cells were reported. About 300 gigabases of sequencing data and tens of millions of unique TCR sequences were included in an early release covering roughly 700 HLA-typed donors. All discovery cohort repertoires had been generated using a single sequencing platform. Genome-wide SNP genotypes for about 55% of the roughly 670 donors were used in a later genetic analysis, which treated that subset as a discovery cohort. An earlier analysis of nearly 600 of the donors applied high-throughput TCR beta sequencing to assess whether each TCR beta V gene segment acted as functional or pseudogenic. High-throughput TCR immunosequencing, statistical association of individual TCRs with disease status, and machine learning were combined to predict cytomegalovirus infection status. The T cell repertoires of 700 or so subjects were profiled by immunosequencing and related to cytomegalovirus serostatus. The later analysis used no new phenotypic data to find candidate immune exposures, relying instead on TCR beta sequences and their occurrence across donors. In addition to the first cohort of approximately 650 subjects, a separate validation cohort of 130 or so different subjects was used. To study patterns of TCR occurrence, a later analysis re-analyzed previously published TCR beta repertoires from just over 650 donors and added high-resolution HLA genotyping. On average, 235,054 unique TCR beta nucleotide sequences were sequenced per donor among more than 350 genotyped donors of the cohort, with roughly a sixth of those sequences being non-productive. Of the 350 to 450 genotyped donors, roughly 76% were placed in the genetic ancestry cluster associated with self-reported Caucasian donors. The study aimed to test whether signatures of past pathogen exposure could be identified by cataloging public T cell receptors. Four to six DR-DQ haplotypes were handled as single units for association and clustering, since linkage in the cohort was strong. The number of typed donors differed by locus: 629-630 for A, B, C, DRB1 and DQB1; some 500 for DQA1; 606 for DPA1; and roughly 490 for DPB1. Alongside the repertoire data, information on donor age, sex, ethnicity and CMV serostatus was compiled. HLA typing covered class I and class II loci at four-digit resolution. Study-level results and caveats: A further reported finding was that TCR beta sequences accurately predicted the HLA-A and HLA-B alleles for most subjects in the first cohort. The authors suggested that the approach could potentially be generalized to other disease states and immunological phenotypes. For the cohort, immune exposure information was limited to CMV serostatus. In a later genetic analysis, a missense DCLRE1C variant was associated with V-gene and J-gene trimming of TCR beta chains, and the association was replicated in an independent cohort. Linkage disequilibrium might explain the correlated functional status among segregating V segments, but an unknown experimental factor could not be ruled out. According to a later analysis, most CMV-associated TCR beta chains appeared to be HLA-restricted, and the HLA associations seemed to be driven largely by CMV exposure. In a later analysis, the rate of TCR association differed among HLA loci, with DRB1 alleles having the most associated TCRs and HLA-C alleles having the fewest. Because counts were too low, 15 to 20 rarely observed V segments, including chromosome 9 orphons, were left out of the earlier analysis of a few hundred of the donors. A group of highly shared sequence variants was considered likely to be a technical artifact of the sequencing pipeline. In a later analysis, HLA-associated TCR beta chains were found to be more clonally expanded and to have lower generation probabilities than equally common non-associated chains. In an earlier analysis of some 550 of the donors, most TCR beta V segments were observed in productive rearrangements about 87% or about 30% of the time, broadly matching IMGT annotations. Across donors, most TCR sequences were observed very rarely, whereas some public TCRs were present in many individuals. A later analysis associated 15,000 or so TCR beta sequences with specific HLA alleles at a false discovery rate of 0.05. Cytomegalovirus status was reported to be diagnosed by the classifier with high specificity and sensitivity in both the original and validation cohorts. Because the 87-base-pair reads could not distinguish some IMGT-functional V segments, including TRBV6-2 and TRBV6-3, those segments were excluded. A later analysis reported that several top co-occurrence clusters appeared linked to parvovirus B19, influenza, CMV and Epstein-Barr virus. When HLA alleles, especially DR and DQ, strongly co-occurred, TCR associations were difficult to assign to individual alleles. Because some donors lacked HLA typing at each locus, the association tests relied only on the typed subset. In vitro tests confirmed that three of the cytomegalovirus-associated TCR beta chains recognize cytomegalovirus antigens. Roughly uniform sequencing depth across donors was assumed in presence/absence analyses, although this assumption may not hold. The study listed over 150 TCR beta chains as associated with cytomegalovirus. The cohort was sequenced for TCR beta chains only, and without alpha or paired-chain data the features that could be detected were limited. A later genetic analysis reported fewer N-insertions in productive TCRs among donors in an Asian-associated ancestry cluster than the roughly 700-donor mean.

As encoded in the germline V gene, CDR1 is SGHVS while CDR2 is FNYEAQ. The CDR3 covers 15 residues, taking in both the cysteine and the phenylalanine. The CDR3 DNA has 45 bases and is translated from base 1. Trimming at the junction amounts to 4 bases on V and 4 bases on J, and the germline ends lie 13 bases apart. The cohort was made up of 666 healthy bone marrow donors. All cohort members were sampled while nominally healthy, although unrecorded immune exposures were likely present. The donor tested CMV seronegative, placing the donor among the 350 or so seronegative members of the cohort. A peripheral blood sample was provided by each donor, and peripheral blood mononuclear cells were used for TCR beta sequencing. Genomic DNA extraction from the blood cell samples was performed with the Qiagen DNeasy Blood Extraction Kit. Libraries were constructed by the immunoSEQ multiplex PCR assay. For the multiplex PCR, a mixture combining 60 forward primers for TCR Vbeta segments and 13 reverse primers for TCR Jbeta segments was used. The CDR3 region of rearranged TCR beta genes was amplified from genomic DNA by a multiplex PCR assay. On the Illumina HiSeq System, the amplified TCR beta libraries were sequenced as 87-base-pair reads. In the authors' own workflow: In a later analysis, tens of millions of unique TCR beta chains were counted across the roughly 670 repertoires, and roughly 11 million of these chains were shared by at least two donors. Raw reads were error-corrected and collapsed into unique sequences with a nearest-neighbor algorithm that merged closely related sequences to remove PCR and sequencing errors. Alignment of CDR3 sequences to IMGT reference sequences was used to assign V, D and J gene segments. For a sequence to be retained, at least a six-nucleotide match to both a V gene segment and a J gene segment was required. A rearrangement was called productive if the CDR3 had no stop codons and remained in frame with V and J, and every other rearrangement was called non-productive. Following IMGT convention, CDR3 was defined as the stretch from the second conserved V-encoded cysteine to the conserved J-encoded phenylalanine. In an earlier analysis of 587 of the donors, sequences lacking an unambiguous match to a single V gene segment were excluded. In an earlier analysis of roughly 600 of the donors, a V segment was called functional when productive rearrangements were above 56.7%, and segregating when the standard deviation between donors exceeded 5%. To diagnose cytomegalovirus status from the catalog of TCR beta chain sequences, a statistical classification framework was built. V and J gene assignment, in a later analysis, came from comparing TCR nucleotide sequences with IMGT/GENE-DB human TR gene sequences. Using the TCRdist pipeline, a later analysis assigned CDR3 sequences along with most-parsimonious VDJ recombination scenarios. In a later analysis, every TCR beta chain was defined by the combination of its CDR3 amino acid sequence and its V-gene family, and reads without a unique V-gene family were dropped. To address suspected cross-contamination and a sequencing artifact, a later analysis removed 592 highly shared, low-generation-probability nucleotide sequences. In a later analysis, a clonal expansion index for each public chain was calculated from normalized within-repertoire ranks of inferred template counts. In a later analysis, generation probabilities were computed using a VDJ recombination model fitted to out-of-frame rearrangements, and the results were checked against IGoR. In a later analysis, TCR-TCR, TCR-HLA and TCR-CMV co-occurrence was scored with hypergeometric tests, and a repertoire-size bias correction was applied to TCR pairs. False discovery rates were estimated in a later analysis by permuting HLA or CMV assignments 20 times. In a later analysis, co-occurring TCRs were grouped with DBSCAN, and TCRdist sequence similarity was added when clustering was performed within HLA-allele-positive subsets. For co-occurrence clustering, repertoires with fewer than 30,000 or more than 120,000 public chains were excluded, along with five repertoires with anomalous nucleotide sharing. Imported from immuneACCESS, the table was reduced by TCRdb to in-frame sequences with V and J called. These copies leave out some clones; in studies compared against another copy, an unresolved V gene accounts for under half, and the cause of the remainder is not known. The DNA gave D and trimming, while V, J and clone size come from that table. Present in this sample are about 160,000 clones, 65% to 80% of which were seen just once. The top ten clones comprise around 4% of the sample.

This receptor was taken from a man aged 35 to 55 in good health and CMV-seronegative. This chain is built from TRBV7-6 and TRBJ2-2; a tentative D match to TRBD1 spans 6 bases. Sequenced sample: PBMCs. The DNA is TGTGCCAGCAGCTCCCGGGACACCTTCACCGGGGAGCTGTTTTTT. This codes for CASSSRDTFTGELFF.